The source of this T cell receptor (beta chain) is a study of cytomegalovirus exposure and HLA in healthy donors. 60 Vbeta and 13 Jbeta primers were used in PCR. Profiling relied on immunoSEQ multiplex PCR, and the TCRdb table lists in-frame clones only, not all of them. The sample records over 100,000 clones, just under 80% being singletons. Notes on this clone: Its target is not known.

The CDR3 totals 14 residues. The germline V and J ends were trimmed by 0 bases and 0 bases, with 4 bases remaining between them. Per the germline V gene, CDR1 is SGDLS and CDR2 is YYNGEE. Study results and caveats: Later on, an analysis found that several of the most significant clusters appeared to be linked to common viral pathogens, which included parvovirus B19. In most subjects, TCR beta sequences reportedly gave accurate predictions of HLA-A and HLA-B alleles. Later genetic work tied a missense DCLRE1C variant to beta-chain V and J trimming. Sequencing depth roughly uniform across donors was assumed in presence/absence analyses.

The chain has TRBV9 and TRBJ2-1; D gene uncertain. This sequence originates from a young man in good health and CMV-seronegative. Sequenced input: PBMCs. The DNA for the CDR3 is TGTGCCAGCAGCGTAGTTAGCTCCTACAATGAGCAGTTCTTC. The encoded protein is CASSVVSSYNEQFF.